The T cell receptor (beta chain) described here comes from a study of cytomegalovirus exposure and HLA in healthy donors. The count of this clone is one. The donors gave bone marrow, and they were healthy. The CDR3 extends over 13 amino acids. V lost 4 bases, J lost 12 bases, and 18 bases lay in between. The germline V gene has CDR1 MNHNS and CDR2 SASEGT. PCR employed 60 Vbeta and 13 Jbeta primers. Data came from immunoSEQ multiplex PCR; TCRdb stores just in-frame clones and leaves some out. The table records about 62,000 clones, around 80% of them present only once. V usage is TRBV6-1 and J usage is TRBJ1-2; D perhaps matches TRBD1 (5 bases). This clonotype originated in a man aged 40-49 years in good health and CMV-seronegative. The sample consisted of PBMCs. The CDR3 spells CASSVGTDNYDTF. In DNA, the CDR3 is TGTGCCAGCAGTGTCGGTACGGACAACTATGACACCTTC.